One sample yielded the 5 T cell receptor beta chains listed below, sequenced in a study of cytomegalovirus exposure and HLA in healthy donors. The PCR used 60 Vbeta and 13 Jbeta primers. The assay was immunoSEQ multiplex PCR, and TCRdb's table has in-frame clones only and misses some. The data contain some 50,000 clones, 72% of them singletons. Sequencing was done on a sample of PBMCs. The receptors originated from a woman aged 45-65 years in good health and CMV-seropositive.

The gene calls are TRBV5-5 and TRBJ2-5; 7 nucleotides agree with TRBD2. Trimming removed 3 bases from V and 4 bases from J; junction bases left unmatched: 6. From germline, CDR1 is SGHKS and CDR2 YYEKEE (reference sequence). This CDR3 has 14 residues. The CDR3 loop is CASSSSWGGETQYF. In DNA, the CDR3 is TGTGCCAGCAGCTCCTCTTGGGGGGGAGAGACCCAGTACTTC.

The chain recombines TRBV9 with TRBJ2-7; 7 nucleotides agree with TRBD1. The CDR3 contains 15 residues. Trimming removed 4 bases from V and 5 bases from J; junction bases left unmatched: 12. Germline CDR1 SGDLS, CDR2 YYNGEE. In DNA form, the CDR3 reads TGTGCCAGCAGCCACGAGGGGGCGGTCACAAACGAGCAGTACTTC. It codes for CASSHEGAVTNEQYF.

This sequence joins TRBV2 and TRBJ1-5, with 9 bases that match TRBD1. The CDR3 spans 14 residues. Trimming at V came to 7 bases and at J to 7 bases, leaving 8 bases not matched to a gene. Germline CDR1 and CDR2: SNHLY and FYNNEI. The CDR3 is CASTLQGAAQPQHF. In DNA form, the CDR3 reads TGTGCCAGCACATTACAGGGGGCCGCGCAGCCCCAGCATTTT.

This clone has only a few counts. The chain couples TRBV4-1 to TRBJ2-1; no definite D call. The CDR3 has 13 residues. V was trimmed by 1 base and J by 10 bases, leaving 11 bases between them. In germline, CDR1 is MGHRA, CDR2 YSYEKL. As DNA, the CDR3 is TGCGCCAGCAGCCAAGTAGAGGTGTTAGAGCAGTTCTTC. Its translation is CASSQVEVLEQFF.

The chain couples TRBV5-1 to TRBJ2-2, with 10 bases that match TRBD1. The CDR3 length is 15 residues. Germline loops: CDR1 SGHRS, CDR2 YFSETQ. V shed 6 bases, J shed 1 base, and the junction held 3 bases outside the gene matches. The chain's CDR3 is CASKRTGGNTGELFF. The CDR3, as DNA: TGCGCCAGCAAAAGGACAGGGGGGAACACCGGGGAGCTGTTTTTT.